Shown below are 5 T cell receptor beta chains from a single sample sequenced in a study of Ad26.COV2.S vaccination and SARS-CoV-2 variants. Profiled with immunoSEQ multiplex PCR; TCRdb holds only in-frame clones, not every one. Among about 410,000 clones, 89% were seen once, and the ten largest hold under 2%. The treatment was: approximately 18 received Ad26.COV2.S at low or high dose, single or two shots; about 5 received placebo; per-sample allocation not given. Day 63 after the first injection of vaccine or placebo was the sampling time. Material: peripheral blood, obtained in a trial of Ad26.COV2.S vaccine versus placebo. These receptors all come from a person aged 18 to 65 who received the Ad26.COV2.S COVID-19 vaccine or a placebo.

The CDR3 protein is CASSVGREVTSPLHF. CDR3 DNA sequence: TGTGCCAGCAGCGTAGGCAGGGAAGTGACTTCACCCCTCCACTTT. The chain couples TRBV9 to TRBJ1-6; possibly TRBD1 for D (5 bases). The CDR3 extends over 15 amino acids. Germline loops: CDR1 SGDLS, CDR2 YYNGEE. Trimming pared 0 bases from V and 9 bases from J, leaving 13 bases between.

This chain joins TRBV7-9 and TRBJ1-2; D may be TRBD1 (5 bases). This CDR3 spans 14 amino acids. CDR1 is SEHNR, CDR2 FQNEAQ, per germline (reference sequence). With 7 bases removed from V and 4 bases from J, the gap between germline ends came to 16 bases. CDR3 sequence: CASTLAGVSYGYTF. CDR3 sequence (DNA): TGTGCCAGCACCCTCGCGGGGGTTAGCTATGGCTACACCTTC.

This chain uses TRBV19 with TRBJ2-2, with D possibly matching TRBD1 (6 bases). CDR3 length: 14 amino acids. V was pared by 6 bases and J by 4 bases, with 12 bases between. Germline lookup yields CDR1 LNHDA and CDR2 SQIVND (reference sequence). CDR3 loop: CASRDRQATGELFF. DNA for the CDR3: TGTGCCAGTAGGGACAGACAGGCCACCGGGGAGCTGTTTTTT.

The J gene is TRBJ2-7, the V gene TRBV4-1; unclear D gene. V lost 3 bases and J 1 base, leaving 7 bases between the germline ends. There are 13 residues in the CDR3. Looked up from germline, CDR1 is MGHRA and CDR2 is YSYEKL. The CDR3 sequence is CASSQQTSYEQYF. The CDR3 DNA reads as TGCGCCAGCAGCCAGCAGACGTCCTACGAGCAGTACTTC.

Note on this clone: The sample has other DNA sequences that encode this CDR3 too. CDR3 loop: CASSPVAGQETQYF. Here the CDR3 DNA reads TGTGCCAGCTCACCAGTAGCAGGCCAAGAGACCCAGTACTTC. The gene calls are TRBV18 and TRBJ2-5; no clear D. CDR1 is KGHSH and CDR2 is LQKENI in the germline V gene. The CDR3 spans 14 residues. V shed 2 bases and J shed 1 base, with 8 bases lying between them. The variable domain in full, with the rest retrieved from reference TRBV18 and TRBJ2-5, is NAGVMQNPRHLVRRRGQEARLRCSPMKGHSHVYWYRQLPEEGLKFMVYLQKENIIDESGMPKERFSAEFPKEGPSILRIQQVVRGDSAAYFCASSPVAGQETQYFGPGTRLLVL.